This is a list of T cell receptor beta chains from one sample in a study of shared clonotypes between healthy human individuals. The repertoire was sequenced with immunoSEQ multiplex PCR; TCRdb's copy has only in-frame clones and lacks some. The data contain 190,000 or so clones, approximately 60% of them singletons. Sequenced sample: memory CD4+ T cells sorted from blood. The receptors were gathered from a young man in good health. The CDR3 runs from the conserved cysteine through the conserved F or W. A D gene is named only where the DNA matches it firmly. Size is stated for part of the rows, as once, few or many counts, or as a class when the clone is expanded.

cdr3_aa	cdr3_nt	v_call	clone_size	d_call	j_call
CSVVGAHEQFF	TGCAGCGTTGTGGGGGCGCATGAGCAGTTCTTC	TRBV29-1	-	-	TRBJ2-1
CASSQDPTSREETQYF	TGTGCCAGCAGCCAAGATCCGACTAGCCGCGAAGAGACCCAGTACTTC	TRBV4-2	-	TRBD2	TRBJ2-5
CASSLRGTSYNEQFF	TGTGCCAGCAGTTTACGGGGGACCTCCTACAATGAGCAGTTCTTC	TRBV6-4	-	-	TRBJ2-1
CASPPLSCYNGYTF	TGTGCCAGCCCCCCCCTCAGCTGCTACAATGGCTACACCTTC	TRBV21-1	-	-	TRBJ1-2
CASSASGRTFNEQFF	TGTGCCAGCAGCGCTAGCGGGAGGACCTTCAATGAGCAGTTCTTC	TRBV5-4	-	TRBD2	TRBJ2-1
CASSFSGADNGQFF	TGTGCCAGCAGCTTTTCCGGGGCCGACAATGGGCAGTTCTTC	TRBV11-2	-	-	TRBJ2-1
CASSYPGQAMNTEAFF	TGTGCCAGCAGCTATCCGGGACAGGCGATGAACACTGAAGCTTTCTTT	TRBV21-1	-	-	TRBJ1-1
CASIPHGRGDTEAFF	TGTGCCAGTATCCCGCACGGACGTGGAGACACTGAAGCTTTCTTT	TRBV19	-	-	TRBJ1-1
CASSISTGNTGELFF	TGTGCCAGTAGTATATCGACAGGGAACACCGGGGAGCTGTTTTTT	TRBV19	-	-	TRBJ2-2
CATLAGGSTDTQYF	TGTGCCACTCTAGCGGGAGGGAGCACAGATACGCAGTATTTT	TRBV5-4	-	TRBD2	TRBJ2-3
CASSGREYRNEQFF	TGCGCCAGCAGTGGGCGGGAGTACCGCAATGAGCAGTTCTTC	TRBV10-2	many	TRBD2	TRBJ2-1
CASSQDVLAGDDGNEQFF	TGCGCCAGCAGCCAAGATGTCCTAGCGGGAGATGACGGCAATGAGCAGTTCTTC	TRBV4-3	-	TRBD2	TRBJ2-1
CASSLMGLAYEQYF	TGTGCCAGCAGCTTGATGGGTCTGGCCTACGAGCAGTACTTC	TRBV5-8	-	-	TRBJ2-7
CASTRGTGELFF	TGTGCCAGCACTAGGGGCACCGGGGAGCTGTTTTTT	TRBV6-1	-	-	TRBJ2-2
CASSQDQGAVVGELFF	TGCGCCAGCAGCCAAGATCAGGGGGCCGTTGTCGGGGAGCTGTTTTTT	TRBV4-3	-	TRBD1	TRBJ2-2
CGAHLAGGYEQYF	TGCGGGGCACACTTAGCGGGAGGGTACGAGCAGTACTTC	TRBV10-1	-	TRBD2	TRBJ2-7
CASSLGGTQLYEQYF	TGCGCCAGCAGCTTGGGTGGGACCCAACTCTACGAGCAGTACTTC	TRBV5-1	-	-	TRBJ2-7
CASSLTSGSIVPEQFF	TGTGCCAGCAGCTTGACTAGCGGGAGTATTGTGCCTGAGCAGTTCTTC	TRBV5-5	-	TRBD2	TRBJ2-1
CASSPTYEVGENGYTF	TGTGCCAGCTCACCAACTTACGAGGTGGGGGAAAATGGCTACACCTTC	TRBV18	-	-	TRBJ1-2
CASSVTRTSPDTQYF	TGTGCCAGCAGCGTGACGAGGACTAGTCCAGATACGCAGTATTTT	TRBV5-4	-	TRBD2	TRBJ2-3
CASSANRDTQYF	TGTGCCAGCAGTGCGAACAGAGATACGCAGTATTTT	TRBV6-1	-	-	TRBJ2-3
CASSRGQGGDSEQFF	TGTGCTAGCAGCCGCGGACAGGGGGGAGACAGTGAGCAGTTCTTC	TRBV7-7	few	TRBD1	TRBJ2-1
CASSPGREGQAQYF	TGTGCCAGCTCCCCCGGGCGGGAGGGTCAGGCGCAGTATTTT	TRBV2	few	TRBD2	TRBJ2-3
CASSLSASPANYGYTF	TGCGCCAGCAGCTTAAGTGCGAGTCCGGCTAACTATGGCTACACCTTC	TRBV5-1	once	-	TRBJ1-2
CASSTGQDTGELFF	TGCGCCAGCAGCACTGGACAGGACACCGGGGAGCTGTTTTTT	TRBV5-1	-	TRBD1	TRBJ2-2
CASRTSGRRPDTQYF	TGTGCCAGCAGAACTAGCGGGAGGCGCCCAGATACGCAGTATTTT	TRBV2	-	TRBD2	TRBJ2-3
CASMEGQGATGELFF	TGCGCCAGCATGGAGGGACAGGGAGCCACCGGGGAGCTGTTTTTT	TRBV5-1	-	TRBD1	TRBJ2-2
CASSPTPLYEQYF	TGCGCCAGCAGCCCAACTCCTCTCTACGAGCAGTACTTC	TRBV5-1	-	-	TRBJ2-7
CAISVAGGDYEQYF	TGTGCCATCAGTGTAGCGGGAGGGGACTACGAGCAGTACTTC	TRBV10-3	-	TRBD2	TRBJ2-7
CASSGGTGGRETQYF	TGTGCCAGCAGCGGCGGGACAGGGGGTCGGGAGACCCAGTACTTC	TRBV5-5	once	TRBD1	TRBJ2-5
CSVSRTGGRDTQYF	TGCAGCGTCAGCCGGACAGGGGGCCGAGATACGCAGTATTTT	TRBV29-1	-	TRBD1	TRBJ2-3
CASSSGSAAGLNEQFF	TGTGCCAGCAGCTCAGGAAGCGCAGCGGGACTCAATGAGCAGTTCTTC	TRBV7-2	-	TRBD2	TRBJ2-1
CASSPPGTLRHEQYF	TGTGCCAGCAGCCCTCCCGGCACCCTACGCCACGAGCAGTACTTC	TRBV5-4	-	-	TRBJ2-7
CASSDKREGRYEQYF	TGTGCCAGCAGTGATAAGCGGGAGGGCCGATACGAGCAGTACTTC	TRBV7-8	once	TRBD2	TRBJ2-7
CASLLGTGNNYGYTF	TGTGCCAGCCTACTGGGAACAGGCAACAACTATGGCTACACCTTC	TRBV6-1	few	-	TRBJ1-2
CASSPSASGNTIYF	TGTGCCAGCAGCCCCTCCGCCTCTGGAAACACCATATATTTT	TRBV11-2	-	-	TRBJ1-3
CASSLSQNNEQFF	TGTGCCAGCAGCTTAAGTCAGAACAATGAGCAGTTCTTC	TRBV7-3	-	-	TRBJ2-1
CASSRDGPYEQYF	TGTGCCAGTAGCCGGGACGGACCCTACGAGCAGTACTTC	TRBV2	-	-	TRBJ2-7
CASRLATQYF	TGTGCCAGCAGGCTGGCGACCCAGTACTTC	TRBV6-1	few	-	TRBJ2-5
CASSAGAGATNTEAFF	TGTGCCAGCAGCGCGGGTGCAGGGGCAACGAACACTGAAGCTTTCTTT	TRBV2	-	-	TRBJ1-1
CASNQGGNTEAFF	TGCGCCAGCAACCAGGGTGGAAACACTGAAGCTTTCTTT	TRBV5-1	-	-	TRBJ1-1
CASSDPRHGLYNEQFF	TGTGCCAGCAGTGACCCTAGACACGGGCTTTACAATGAGCAGTTCTTC	TRBV25-1	-	-	TRBJ2-1
CASSLGTGSGNTIYF	TGTGCCAGCAGCCTGGGGACAGGCTCTGGAAACACCATATATTTT	TRBV6-5	-	TRBD1	TRBJ1-3
CASSYGSREPWREQYF	TGTGCCAGCAGCTACGGGAGTCGGGAGCCTTGGCGGGAGCAGTACTTC	TRBV7-9	few	-	TRBJ2-7
CASSLVGGRPSRGNYEQYF	TGTGCCAGCAGCTTGGTCGGCGGGAGGCCTTCCAGGGGGAACTACGAGCAGTACTTC	TRBV7-9	-	-	TRBJ2-7
CAWSSPNEKLFF	TGTGCCTGGAGTTCACCTAATGAAAAACTGTTTTTT	TRBV30	-	-	TRBJ1-4
CASSPGLAGAGTGELFF	TGTGCCAGCAGCCCGGGACTAGCGGGAGCGGGGACCGGGGAGCTGTTTTTT	TRBV2	few	TRBD2	TRBJ2-2
CATSRDLASGYNEQFF	TGTGCCACCAGCAGAGATTTGGCTAGCGGGTACAATGAGCAGTTCTTC	TRBV15	-	TRBD2	TRBJ2-1
CATSGAPGQGIFNEQFF	TGTGCCACCAGCGGCGCACCGGGACAGGGAATTTTCAATGAGCAGTTCTTC	TRBV15	-	TRBD1	TRBJ2-1
CASSLTGSSYEQYF	TGCGCCAGCAGTCTCACAGGGAGCTCCTACGAGCAGTACTTC	TRBV5-1	many	-	TRBJ2-7
CASSPLLTGLAGGGNTQYF	TGTGCCAGCAGCCCTTTATTAACAGGACTAGCGGGAGGAGGAAATACGCAGTATTTT	TRBV7-3	once	TRBD2	TRBJ2-3
CASRDRVNEKLFF	TGCGCCAGCCGGGACAGGGTTAATGAAAAACTGTTTTTT	TRBV5-1	-	TRBD1	TRBJ1-4
CASSQSVTGGWDEQYF	TGCGCCAGCAGTCAATCGGTCACAGGGGGATGGGACGAGCAGTACTTC	TRBV4-1	-	TRBD1	TRBJ2-7
CSVLERQTPKNEQFF	TGCAGCGTCCTGGAGAGACAGACACCAAAGAATGAGCAGTTCTTC	TRBV29-1	-	-	TRBJ2-1